Each of the 22 T cell receptor beta chains below was sequenced from the same sample in a study of human T cells and chemical hapten exposure. Regarding time point: patch test 2, 6 weeks after DPC sensitization. Treatment in this sample: therapeutic diphenylcyclopropenone sensitization with weekly scalp DPC. TCRdb called the RACE reads again in MiXCR, with one record for every CDR3 protein. Of approximately 120,000 distinct CDR3 sequences detected, 9% to 9.5% appear once; the ten largest clones hold approximately 3%. The sequences come from whole blood, collected in connection with sensitization to the hapten diphenylcyclopropenone (DPC). The receptors shown here come from a woman aged 40-49 years with alopecia areata. Some clones in this sample may be carry-over from other donors' samples.

The rearrangement uses TRBV12-3 or TRBV12-4 and TRBJ1-6; 7 bases line up with TRBD1. V was clipped by 7 bases and J by 7 bases; unmatched bases: 4. The CDR3 spans 13 residues. For the CDR3, the DNA is TGTGCCAGCACGGGACAGACAAATTCACCCCTCCACTTT. This translates into CASTGQTNSPLHF.

This clonotype has ten or more counts. The chain employs TRBV6-2 or TRBV6-3 and TRBJ2-3; 14 positions agree with TRBD2. The CDR3 is 18 amino acids. Germline V gives CDR1 MNHEY, CDR2 SVGEGT. J lost 1 base, V lost 0 bases, and 3 bases had no gene match. Here the CDR3 DNA reads TGTGCCAGCAGTTACTCGACTAGCGGGGGGGCCCGCACAGATACGCAGTATTTT. It is translated as CASSYSTSGGARTDTQYF.

The rearrangement joins TRBV7-9 to TRBJ1-5; weak D call: TRBD1 (5 bases). V shed 5 bases and J shed 4 bases, with 9 bases lying between them. CDR3 size: 13 residues. Germline CDR1 reads SEHNR; CDR2 reads FQNEAQ (reference sequence). The CDR3 loop reads CASSKDSNQPQHF. The CDR3 DNA reads as TGTGCCAGCAGCAAAGACAGTAATCAGCCCCAGCATTTT.

This chain uses TRBV7-2 with TRBJ2-1; D tentatively fits TRBD1 or TRBD2 (5 bases each). The V end lost 5 bases, the J end lost 14 bases, and 19 bases lay between the germline ends. Germline values: CDR1 SGHTA, CDR2 FQGNSA. The CDR3 runs 13 residues. CDR3 loop: CASSLARDDREFF. CDR3 sequence (DNA): TGTGCCAGCAGCCTTGCCCGGGACGATCGGGAGTTCTTC. Supplemented by reference TRBV7-2 and TRBJ2-1, the full variable domain reads GAGVSQSPSNKVTEKGKDVELRCDPISGHTALYWYRQSLGQGLEFLIYFQGNSAPDKSGLPSDRFSAERTGGSVSTLTIQRTQQEDSAVYLCASSLARDDREFFGPGTRLTVL.

This clonotype showed up many times. This rearrangement joins TRBV7-6 to TRBJ2-2; no clear D gene. The CDR3 covers 13 residues. The V gene's germline CDR1 is SGHVS and CDR2 FNYEAQ. Trimming removed 8 bases at V and 4 bases at J, with 11 bases between. CDR3 in amino acids: CASGERITGELFF. For the CDR3, the DNA is TGTGCCAGCGGGGAACGAATCACCGGGGAGCTGTTTTTT.

This clonotype was observed at least ten times. The chain links TRBV18 to TRBJ2-7, with 7 bases that match TRBD1. The CDR3 is 16 amino acids. The junction had 13 bases not matched to a gene; V was cut back by 3 bases and J by 5 bases. Germline V CDR1 and CDR2: KGHSH, LQKENI. The CDR3 reads CASSPLSATGLHEQYF. The DNA of the CDR3 is TGTGCCAGCTCACCGCTGAGCGCGACAGGGTTGCACGAGCAGTACTTC.

In its sample, this clonotype was seen a few times. J is TRBJ2-3 and V is TRBV5-1; D gene uncertain. Trimming shortened V by 2 bases and J by 4 bases, and 11 bases separated the two germline ends. Germline V lookup: CDR1 SGHRS, CDR2 YFSETQ. The CDR3 covers 14 residues. The CDR3 nucleotides read TGCGCCAGCAGCTTTCCCGGACGCGCAGATACGCAGTATTTT. This translates into CASSFPGRADTQYF.

The V and J genes are TRBV7-8 and TRBJ2-7; D gene unclear. The CDR3 consists of 13 residues. Germline loops: CDR1 SGHVS, CDR2 FQNEAQ. Trimming pared 4 bases from V and 3 bases from J, leaving 10 bases between. The CDR3 DNA follows: TGTGCCAGCAGCTCCCGACTGGACTACGAGCAGTACTTC. Its translation: CASSSRLDYEQYF.

This chain links TRBV5-1 with TRBJ2-3; 7 bases align to TRBD2. The germline V gene encodes CDR1 SGHRS and CDR2 YFSETQ. The CDR3 loop spans 15 amino acids. Trimming cost V 4 bases and J 2 bases; bases outside gene matches: 7. CDR3 region: CASSLGLLLTDTQYF. CDR3 sequence (DNA): TGCGCCAGCAGCCTGGGACTACTCCTCACAGATACGCAGTATTTT.

With respect to this clonotype: With a much larger clone just one base away, this may be a read error. This rearrangement joins TRBV28 to TRBJ2-1, with a tentative D call TRBD2 (6 bases). Germline CDR1 is MDHEN and CDR2 is SYDVKM. This CDR3 has 15 amino acids. CDR3 in amino acids: CASSDSGSDYNEQVF. In DNA form, the CDR3 reads TGTGCCAGCAGTGATAGCGGTTCGGATTACAATGAGCAGGTCTTC.

This clonotype was picked up a small number of times. The rearrangement uses TRBV11-2 and TRBJ2-3; 7 bases line up with TRBD2. From germline, CDR1 is SGHAT and CDR2 FQNNGV. J lost 0 bases, V lost 1 base, and 13 bases had no gene match. This CDR3 has 19 amino acids. CDR3 sequence reads: CASSLGEGPRGHSTDTQYF. DNA for the CDR3: TGTGCCAGCAGCTTAGGGGAGGGGCCCCGAGGCCATAGCACAGATACGCAGTATTTT.

In this sample, this clonotype turned up many times. This chain uses TRBV11-1 with TRBJ1-1, with 8 bases aligning to TRBD1. The CDR3 has 17 amino acids. The V gene's germline CDR1 is SGHAT and CDR2 FQDESV (reference sequence). V lost 5 bases and J lost 0; bases outside the gene matches: 11. The CDR3: CASSLRGRVDLNTEAFF. The CDR3 DNA follows: TGTGCCAGCAGCCTCAGGGGGCGGGTGGATTTGAACACTGAAGCTTTCTTT.

With respect to this clonotype: A much larger clone differs from this one at a single base, so this may be a read error. The genes are TRBV6-2 or TRBV6-3 and TRBJ2-4, with D maybe TRBD1 (6 bases). V lost 4 bases, J lost 8 bases, and 9 bases lay in between. The germline gives CDR1 MNHEY, CDR2 SVGEGT. This CDR3 has 12 residues. The CDR3 sequence is CASSSRTDIQYF. In DNA form, the CDR3 reads TGTGCCAGCAGTTCCAGGACAGACATTCAGTACTTC.

This clonotype has only a few counts. This rearrangement joins TRBV12-3 or TRBV12-4 to TRBJ1-2; no definite D call. The CDR3 sequence is 14 residues long. Trimming removed 4 bases at V and 7 bases at J, with 16 bases between. This CDR3 reads CASSSTGIEGGYTF. CDR3 DNA: TGTGCCAGCAGTTCGACCGGGATCGAGGGTGGCTACACCTTC.

This clonotype was detected only a few times. A much more abundant neighbour one base away suggests this may be a read error. The chain employs TRBV7-9 and TRBJ2-1, with D tentatively TRBD1 (5 bases). Germline V lookup: CDR1 SEHNR, CDR2 FQNEAQ (reference sequence). The CDR3 totals 14 residues. Trimming removed 2 bases at V and 9 bases at J, with 14 bases between. This CDR3 is CASSLPGSPIEQFF. Here the CDR3 DNA reads TGTGCCAGCAGCTTACCAGGGTCCCCAATTGAGCAGTTCTTC.

This clonotype was counted between two and nine times. The chain employs TRBV5-1 and TRBJ2-3; no reliable D call. V was cut by 0 bases and J by 3 bases, with 8 bases left in between. The CDR3 has 14 amino acids. Germline loops: CDR1 SGHRS, CDR2 YFSETQ. The CDR3 here is CASSLDSQTDTQYF. CDR3 in DNA: TGCGCCAGCAGCTTGGACAGCCAAACAGATACGCAGTATTTT.

This clonotype was observed a few times. DNA of the CDR3: TGCGCCAGCAGTATAATGGGGGGCTCCTACAATGAGCAGTTCTTC. This codes for CASSIMGGSYNEQFF. The gene calls are TRBV4-1 and TRBJ2-1, with D perhaps matching TRBD2 (6 bases). Germline-derived CDR1 and CDR2 are MGHRA and YSYEKL. Trimming shortened V by 6 bases and J by 0 bases, and 12 bases separated the two germline ends. The CDR3 spans 15 residues.

The V and J genes are TRBV20-1 and TRBJ2-1; 8 bases map to TRBD2. With V trimmed by 6 bases and J by 2 bases, 12 bases remained unmatched. In germline, CDR1 is DFQATT, CDR2 SNEGSKA (reference sequence). The CDR3 is made up of 16 amino acids. In nucleotides, the CDR3 is TGCAGTGCCAGACAGTCAGCGGGGGACCCCTACAATGAGCAGTTCTTC. Protein product: CSARQSAGDPYNEQFF.

This clonotype was seen more than once but under ten times. V usage is TRBV7-6 and J usage is TRBJ2-3; TRBD2 matches 7 bases. V trimming: 5 bases; J trimming: 9 bases; junction bases outside the gene matches: 8. This CDR3 region has 13 residues. CDR1 is SGHVS and CDR2 is FNYEAQ in the germline V gene. CDR3 sequence (DNA): TGTGCCAGCAGCACTGAGACTAGCTCGACGCAGTATTTT. This sequence encodes CASSTETSSTQYF.

Turning to this clonotype: With a much larger clone just one base away, this may be a read error. The chain links TRBV18 to TRBJ2-7; 9 bases match TRBD1. CDR1 is KGHSH and CDR2 is LQKENI in the germline V gene. The CDR3 totals 15 residues. This CDR3 reads CASSPGTGFSYELYF. DNA for the CDR3: TGTGCCAGCTCACCCGGGACAGGGTTTTCCTACGAGCTGTACTTC.

This clonotype was picked up a small number of times. The CDR3 region is CASSLWGTVVTGELFF. DNA for the CDR3: TGTGCCAGCAGTTTATGGGGTACCGTGGTAACCGGGGAGCTGTTTTTT. The rearrangement links TRBV12-3 or TRBV12-4 to TRBJ2-2; D ambiguous. Trimming left V 2 bases short and J 5 bases short, with 15 bases between. The CDR3 totals 16 residues.

This clonotype was detected many times. The J gene is TRBJ1-2, the V gene TRBV20-1; D is possibly TRBD1 (6 bases). The CDR3 runs 13 residues. Trimming removed 4 bases from V and 5 bases from J, with 14 bases in between. Germline-derived CDR1 and CDR2 are DFQATT and SNEGSKA (reference sequence). CDR3 amino acids: CSATEGGEYGYTF. CDR3 in DNA: TGCAGTGCTACAGAAGGGGGGGAATATGGCTACACCTTC.